The subject of this entry is one T cell receptor (beta chain). Its antigen is still unknown. cDNA libraries for TRB were generated by 5' RACE incorporating UMI labels. Using the 5' RACE reads, TCRdb records one entry per CDR3 protein without DNA. Here the sample table reports 30,000 to 40,000 distinct CDR3 sequences. The data were obtained in a study of CXCR3-negative and CXCR3-positive naive CD8 T cells. Study-wide results and caveats: Naive subsets were similarly diverse, while memory CD8+ repertoires were much less diverse. Both naive subsets, CXCR3-negative and CXCR3-positive, displayed similar TRBV-TRBJ usage, unlike memory cells.

The TCR originated in a human donor in good health. Some clones in this sample may be carry-over from other donors' samples. The sample consisted of memory CD8+ T cells from blood.

CDR3: CASSVGTSGSSYNEQFF. J is TRBJ2-1 and V is TRBV9; TCRdb's D call of TRBD2 is untestable without DNA. The CDR3 sequence is 17 residues long. Germline V gene data show CDR1 as SGDLS and CDR2 as YYNGEE.